This TCR beta chain was retrieved from a study of OX40 agonist ivuxolimab in advanced cancers. Study-wide points: Some nonresponders additionally presented with little normalized T-cell clonal expansion. Expanded clones were, on average, more numerous in CD8+ T cells than in CD4+.

This table comes from immunoSEQ multiplex PCR, and its TCRdb copy is limited to in-frame clones, with some not included. The table lists about 42,000 clones, approximately 91% of them singletons. A note on this clone: Its antigen is as yet unknown.

Germline assignment: CDR1 SGHRS and CDR2 YFSETQ. CDR3 length: 14 amino acids. With V trimmed by 0 bases and J by 6 bases, 2 bases remained unmatched. The sample consisted of CD4+ or CD8+ T cells sorted from blood, taken in a trial of the OX40 agonist ivuxolimab. The sequence was collected from an adult with an advanced solid tumor such as melanoma, head and neck, liver or kidney cancer. The J gene is TRBJ2-2, the V gene TRBV5-1, with 7 bases matching TRBD1. The CDR3 DNA is TGCGCCAGCAGCTTGGTGCAGGGGGCCGGGGAGCTGTTTTTT. Its protein product is CASSLVQGAGELFF.